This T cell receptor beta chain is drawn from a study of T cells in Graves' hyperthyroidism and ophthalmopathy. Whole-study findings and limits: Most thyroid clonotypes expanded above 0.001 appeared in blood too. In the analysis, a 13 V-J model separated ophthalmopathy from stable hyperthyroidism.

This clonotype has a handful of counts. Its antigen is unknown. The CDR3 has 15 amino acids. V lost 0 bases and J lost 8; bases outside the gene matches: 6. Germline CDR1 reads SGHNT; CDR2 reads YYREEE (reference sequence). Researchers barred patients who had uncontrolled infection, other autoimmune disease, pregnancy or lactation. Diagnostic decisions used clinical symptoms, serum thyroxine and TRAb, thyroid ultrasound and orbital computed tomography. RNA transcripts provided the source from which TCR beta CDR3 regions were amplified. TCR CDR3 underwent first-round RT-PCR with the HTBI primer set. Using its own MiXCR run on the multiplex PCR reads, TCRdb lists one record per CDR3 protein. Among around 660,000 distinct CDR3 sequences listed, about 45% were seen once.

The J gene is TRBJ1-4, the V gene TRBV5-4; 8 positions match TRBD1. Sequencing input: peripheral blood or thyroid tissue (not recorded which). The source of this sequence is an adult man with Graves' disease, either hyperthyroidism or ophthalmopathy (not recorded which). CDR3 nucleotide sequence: TGTGCCAGCAGCTTGGTCCCAGGGGGCAACGAAAAACTGTTTTTT. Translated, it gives CASSLVPGGNEKLFF.